One sample yielded the 25 T cell receptor beta chains listed below, sequenced in a study of T cell responses to AZD1222 COVID-19 vaccine. Clones were sequenced by immunoSEQ multiplex PCR, and TCRdb holds only the in-frame ones, with some missing. The sample has more than 150,000 clones, about nine tenths seen once. Sequencing was performed on peripheral blood, taken on day 0 of AZD1222 vaccination. Source of these receptors: an adult in good health.

This rearrangement joins TRBV5-8 to TRBJ2-1; tentatively, D is TRBD1 or TRBD2 (6 bases each). The CDR3 covers 15 residues. Germline V gives CDR1 SGHTS, CDR2 YDEGEE. Trimming took off 1 base at V and 3 bases at J, with 11 bases between the two ends. This chain's CDR3 is CASSLFEGGYNEQFF. CDR3 nucleotide sequence: TGTGCCAGCAGCTTGTTCGAGGGGGGCTACAATGAGCAGTTCTTC.

This chain links TRBV7-2 with TRBJ1-4, with 7 bases lining up with TRBD1. The CDR3 is 14 amino acids. CDR1 is SGHTA, CDR2 FQGNSA, per germline. The ends lost 6 bases at V and 5 bases at J; junction bases unmatched: 6. CDR3 coding DNA: TGTGCCAGCAGATATGGGACAGAGAATGAAAAACTGTTTTTT. Its protein is CASRYGTENEKLFF. Looking up the rest from reference TRBV7-2 and TRBJ1-4 gives the full variable domain: GAGVSQSPSNKVTEKGKDVELRCDPISGHTALYWYRQSLGQGLEFLIYFQGNSAPDKSGLPSDRFSAERTGGSVSTLTIQRTQQEDSAVYLCASRYGTENEKLFFGSGTQLSVL.

V gene TRBV7-2 combines with J gene TRBJ2-7; D not resolved. The CDR3 consists of 16 residues. Between the trimmed V and J ends, which lost 5 bases and 2 bases, there was a span of 19 bases. Per germline, CDR1 SGHTA and CDR2 FQGNSA. CDR3 loop: CASSLFSSAPPYEQYF. The DNA for the CDR3 is TGTGCCAGCAGCCTTTTTTCCTCGGCCCCCCCCTACGAGCAGTACTTC.

The V call is TRBV19, the J call TRBJ1-2, with 9 bases lining up with TRBD1. The CDR3 has 14 residues. Germline V gene sequence: CDR1 LNHDA, CDR2 SQIVND (reference sequence). Trimming at V came to 5 bases and at J to 3 bases, leaving 4 bases not matched to a gene. The CDR3 is CASSPGQGYYGYTF. The DNA of the CDR3 is TGTGCCAGTAGTCCGGGACAGGGTTACTATGGCTACACCTTC.

The chain recombines TRBV28 with TRBJ1-2; tentatively, D is TRBD1 (5 bases). CDR3 length equals 16 residues. CDR1 is MDHEN, CDR2 SYDVKM, per germline. Trimming took off 4 bases at V and 4 bases at J, with 19 bases between the two ends. In DNA form, the CDR3 reads TGTGCCAGCAGTTCTCCGAACTTCGACAGAAGCTATGGCTACACCTTC. Protein product: CASSSPNFDRSYGYTF.

V and J are TRBV28 and TRBJ1-3; 7 nucleotides agree with TRBD1. Germline CDR1 and CDR2: MDHEN and SYDVKM. The CDR3 is 15 residues long. Trimming took 6 bases from V and 4 from J; bases not matched to a gene: 9. CDR3 protein: CASRYRGRYGNTIYF. DNA for the CDR3: TGTGCCAGCAGGTACAGGGGCCGATACGGAAACACCATATATTTT.

The CDR3 protein is CASSILAGRTDTQYF. In DNA form, the CDR3 reads TGTGCCAGTAGTATCCTAGCGGGCCGCACAGATACGCAGTATTTT. The chain links TRBV19 to TRBJ2-3; 8 bases are shared with TRBD2. J lost 1 base, V lost 3 bases, and 3 bases had no gene match. This CDR3 region has 15 residues. Germline V gene data show CDR1 as LNHDA and CDR2 as SQIVND (reference sequence).

This clone was seen more than once but under ten times. The V gene is TRBV10-3, the J gene TRBJ1-5; D not resolved. The CDR3 runs to 14 residues. V gave up 2 bases and J gave up 3 bases, with 8 bases separating them. Germline V lookup: CDR1 ENHRY, CDR2 SYGVKD. CDR3 DNA: TGTGCCATCAGTGAGGCAGGTCACAATCAGCCCCAGCATTTT. Translated, it gives CAISEAGHNQPQHF.

The chain uses TRBV6-5 and TRBJ2-2; D tentatively fits TRBD1 or TRBD2 (5 bases each). V gave up 0 bases and J gave up 4 bases, with 12 bases separating them. This CDR3 is 16 amino acids long. Germline V gives CDR1 MNHEY, CDR2 SVGAGI. The CDR3 region is CASSYSQRGSTGELFF. CDR3 bases: TGTGCCAGCAGTTACTCACAGAGGGGAAGCACCGGGGAGCTGTTTTTT.

This clone was picked up one time. CDR3 sequence (DNA): TGTGCCAGTAGTATAGAGTCAGGATACACCGGGGAGCTGTTTTTT. Amino acid sequence: CASSIESGYTGELFF. The chain recombines TRBV19 with TRBJ2-2; D is undetermined. V was shortened by 0 bases and J by 3 bases, with 8 bases between the two germline ends. Looked up from germline, CDR1 is LNHDA and CDR2 is SQIVND (reference sequence). The CDR3 loop spans 15 amino acids.

The V call is TRBV24-1, the J call TRBJ2-1; D is uncertain. The CDR3 contains 17 residues. Germline loops: CDR1 KGHDR, CDR2 SFDVKD. Between the trimmed V and J ends, which lost 4 bases and 4 bases, there was a span of 19 bases. The CDR3 bases are TGTGCCACCAGTGACCACTCGGGTGCCGCGTTATACAATGAGCAGTTCTTC. As protein: CATSDHSGAALYNEQFF.

The CDR3 nucleotides are TGTGCCACCAGTGATAGCGGGACTAGCGGGAGGTTTGCGCAGTATTTT. Translating it yields CATSDSGTSGRFAQYF. The rearrangement links TRBV24-1 to TRBJ2-3, with 15 bases lining up with TRBD2. Germline values: CDR1 KGHDR, CDR2 SFDVKD. The CDR3 length is 16 residues. Germline trimming cut 3 bases from V and 10 bases from J; bases unmatched to any gene: 7.

In its sample, this clone was seen once. The rearrangement joins TRBV9 to TRBJ2-1, with D possibly matching TRBD2 (6 bases). The V and J ends lost 3 bases and 10 bases respectively, with 11 bases between them. CDR1 and CDR2 (germline): SGDLS, YYNGEE. The CDR3 is 12 amino acids. The chain's CDR3 is CASSGGGAEQFF. For the CDR3, the DNA is TGTGCCAGCAGCGGGGGAGGAGCGGAGCAGTTCTTC.

This clone was counted only a few times. The rearrangement uses TRBV7-2 and TRBJ2-7, with 12 bases identical to TRBD2. The V gene end was trimmed by 8 bases and the J gene end by 1 base; junction bases not matched to a gene: 6. The germline CDR1 and CDR2 sequences are SGHTA and FQGNSA. CDR3 length: 15 amino acids. The CDR3 region is CASGGLAGSSYEQYF. As DNA, the CDR3 is TGTGCCAGCGGGGGACTAGCGGGCTCGTCCTACGAGCAGTACTTC.

This chain links TRBV6-1 with TRBJ1-2; perhaps TRBD1 as D (5 bases). V was pared by 6 bases and J by 7 bases, with 15 bases between. Germline V gene sequence: CDR1 MNHNS, CDR2 SASEGT. The CDR3 consists of 13 residues. CDR3 residues: CASSPDSLSGYTF. The CDR3 DNA reads TGTGCCAGCAGCCCTGACAGTTTATCTGGCTACACCTTC.

The rearrangement uses TRBV6-5 and TRBJ2-7; 12 nucleotides agree with TRBD2. Germline CDR1 and CDR2: MNHEY and SVGAGI. The V and J ends lost 5 bases and 4 bases, in that order; junction bases with no gene match: 6. The CDR3 sequence is 15 residues long. The CDR3 DNA reads as TGTGCCAGCAGTCAAAGAGGGACTAGCGGGTACGAGCAGTACTTC. Its protein is CASSQRGTSGYEQYF.

Only one count was recorded for this clone. V usage is TRBV28 and J usage is TRBJ1-5; D uncertain. Between the trimmed V and J ends, which lost 10 bases and 4 bases, there was a span of 14 bases. This CDR3 has 13 amino acids. Germline V CDR1 and CDR2: MDHEN, SYDVKM. CDR3 region: CAIRLEGNQPQHF. The CDR3 nucleotides are TGTGCCATCCGACTTGAAGGGAATCAGCCCCAGCATTTT.

This rearrangement joins TRBV9 to TRBJ1-1, with D tentatively TRBD1 (6 bases). Trimming pared 0 bases from V and 0 bases from J, leaving 15 bases between. Germline V gene sequence: CDR1 SGDLS, CDR2 YYNGEE. The CDR3 covers 17 residues. CDR3: CASSVGGGGTVNTEAFF. As DNA, the CDR3 is TGTGCCAGCAGCGTAGGAGGGGGAGGGACGGTGAACACTGAAGCTTTCTTT.

A remark on this clone: Germline is not matched at one junction end, which may reflect a read error. The chain combines TRBV27 with TRBJ2-5; a possible D gene is TRBD2 (5 bases). The length of the CDR3 is 17 residues. CDR1 is MNHEY, CDR2 SMNVEV, per germline (reference sequence). The CDR3 region is CASSVSNGENGQETQYF. CDR3 coding DNA: TGTGCCAGCAGTGTATCCAACGGGGAGAACGGCCAAGAGACCCAGTACTTC.

The chain recombines TRBV7-8 with TRBJ1-1, with 7 nucleotides matching TRBD1. CDR3 length equals 13 residues. Germline CDR1 and CDR2: SGHVS and FQNEAQ. The junction had 1 base not matched to a gene; V was cut back by 2 bases and J by 4 bases. In nucleotides, the CDR3 is TGTGCCAGCAGCTTACACAGGGGCACTGAAGCTTTCTTT. It codes for CASSLHRGTEAFF.

V is TRBV15 and J is TRBJ1-5; D call uncertain. The CDR3 is made up of 15 amino acids. V lost 1 base and J lost 3, with 10 bases in between. Looked up from germline, CDR1 is LNHNV and CDR2 is YYDKDF (reference sequence). DNA for the CDR3: TGTGCCACCAGCAGAGTAGGCGGACCCAATCAGCCCCAGCATTTT. It translates to CATSRVGGPNQPQHF. Supplemented by reference TRBV15 and TRBJ1-5, the full variable domain reads DAMVIQNPRYQVTQFGKPVTLSCSQTLNHNVMYWYQQKSSQAPKLLFHYYDKDFNNEADTPDNFQSRRPNTSFCFLDIRSPGLGDTAMYLCATSRVGGPNQPQHFGDGTRLSIL.

This chain connects TRBV19 to TRBJ1-5, with a weak D call TRBD1 (5 bases). Trimming cost V 0 bases and J 7 bases, with 16 bases left between them. CDR1 is LNHDA and CDR2 is SQIVND in the germline V gene (reference sequence). This CDR3 region has 16 residues. This chain's CDR3 is CASSIEAGRNRQPQHF. The CDR3 DNA is TGTGCCAGTAGTATAGAGGCAGGGCGGAATCGGCAGCCCCAGCATTTT.

This chain links TRBV7-2 with TRBJ2-7; 8 bases agree with TRBD2. There are 15 residues in the CDR3. With 5 bases clipped from V and 1 base from J, the junction kept 7 bases outside the gene matches. The V gene's germline CDR1 is SGHTA and CDR2 FQGNSA. In nucleotides, the CDR3 is TGTGCCAGCAGCCTTGAAATAGCGGGATCCTACGAGCAGTACTTC. The encoded protein is CASSLEIAGSYEQYF. The variable domain in full, with the rest retrieved from reference TRBV7-2 and TRBJ2-7, is GAGVSQSPSNKVTEKGKDVELRCDPISGHTALYWYRQSLGQGLEFLIYFQGNSAPDKSGLPSDRFSAERTGGSVSTLTIQRTQQEDSAVYLCASSLEIAGSYEQYFGPGTRLTVT.

In its sample, this clone is medium-sized. The gene calls are TRBV6-1 and TRBJ2-2; D is uncertain. The CDR3 is 14 residues long. V was shortened by 3 bases and J by 6 bases, with 11 bases between the two germline ends. Germline CDR1 is MNHNS and CDR2 is SASEGT. This chain's CDR3 is CASSDLLPSGELFF. DNA of the CDR3: TGTGCCAGCAGTGATCTCCTCCCGTCCGGGGAGCTGTTTTTT.

With regard to this clone: This sample includes further DNA sequences coding for the same CDR3. The chain is built from TRBV11-3 and TRBJ1-1, with D possibly TRBD1 on 5 matching bases. Trimming left V 2 bases short and J 1 base short, with 5 bases between. The CDR3 consists of 13 residues. The germline V gene encodes CDR1 SGHNT and CDR2 YENEEA. CDR3 nucleotides: TGTGCCAGCAGCTTACAGGGGAACACTGAAGCTTTCTTT. Amino acids: CASSLQGNTEAFF. Full variable domain (rest looked up from reference TRBV11-3 and TRBJ1-1): EAGVVQSPRYKIIEKKQPVAFWCNPISGHNTLYWYLQNLGQGPELLIRYENEEAVDDSQLPKDRFSAERLKGVDSTLKIQPAELGDSAVYLCASSLQGNTEAFFGQGTRLTVV.